The present T cell receptor (beta chain) was sequenced within a study of cytomegalovirus exposure and HLA in healthy donors. Notes on the study in general: Previously analyzed data showed that most TCR beta V segments were productive at a frequency of about 87% or about 30%. Available immune exposure information was restricted to CMV serostatus only.

PCR involved 60 Vbeta and 13 Jbeta primers. Generated by immunoSEQ multiplex PCR, the TCRdb table keeps only in-frame clones and is missing some. This table has roughly 150,000 clones, roughly 70% appearing once. As regards this clone: Its cognate antigen is unknown.

CDR1 LGHNT and CDR2 FRNRAP come from the germline V gene. CDR3 length: 14 residues. With 1 base clipped from V and 6 bases from J, the junction kept 1 base outside the gene matches. The chain couples TRBV12-5 to TRBJ2-2; 8 bases agree with TRBD1. Sequenced material: PBMCs. The clonotype originates from a male donor in good health and CMV-seronegative. The CDR3 reads CASGLAQGAGELFF. The CDR3 DNA follows: TGTGCTAGTGGTTTGGCACAGGGGGCCGGGGAGCTGTTTTTT.